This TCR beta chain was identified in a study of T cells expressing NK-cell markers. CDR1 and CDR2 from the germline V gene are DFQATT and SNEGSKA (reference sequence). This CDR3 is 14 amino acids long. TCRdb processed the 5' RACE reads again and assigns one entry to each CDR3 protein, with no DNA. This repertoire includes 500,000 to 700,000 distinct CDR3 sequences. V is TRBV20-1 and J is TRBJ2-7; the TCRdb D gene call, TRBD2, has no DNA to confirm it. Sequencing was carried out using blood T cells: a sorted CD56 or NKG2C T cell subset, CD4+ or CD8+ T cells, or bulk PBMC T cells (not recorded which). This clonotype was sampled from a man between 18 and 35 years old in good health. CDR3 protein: CSALHPGTSHEQYF.